The 30 T cell receptor beta chains below all came from one sample that was sequenced in a study of blood T cell repertoires in COVID-19. Assay used: immunoSEQ multiplex PCR; TCRdb lists only in-frame clones, some missing. Of about 200,000 clones detected, roughly 84% appear once; the ten largest clones hold 3.2%. Sequences were obtained from PBMCs or T cells enriched from blood (not recorded which). These receptors came from a woman in her 30s who had been exposed to COVID-19.

The V and J genes are TRBV14 and TRBJ1-5, with TRBD1 matching over 9 bases. This CDR3 region has 16 residues. Germline-derived CDR1 and CDR2 are SGHDN and FVKESK. Trimming at V came to 3 bases and at J to 5 bases, leaving 8 bases not matched to a gene. CDR3 bases: TGTGCCAGCAGCCAGGGGACAGGGCTATCCCATCAGCCCCAGCATTTT. It is translated as CASSQGTGLSHQPQHF.

The CDR3 sequence: CASSPGTGGDSYEQYF. The CDR3 bases are TGTGCCAGCAGCCCGGGGACAGGGGGAGATTCCTACGAGCAGTACTTC. The chain employs TRBV5-4 and TRBJ2-7, with TRBD1 matching 11 bases. CDR1 is SGHNT, CDR2 YYREEE, per germline (reference sequence). V gave up 4 bases and J gave up 1 base; unmatched junction bases: 7. The CDR3 runs 16 residues.

The chain joins TRBV7-9 to TRBJ1-4; no clear D gene. The CDR3 loop spans 16 amino acids. CDR1 is SEHNR and CDR2 is FQNEAQ in the germline V gene (reference sequence). V was shortened by 6 bases and J by 5 bases, with 19 bases between the two germline ends. The CDR3 DNA reads as TGTGCCAGCAGTCATTCATGGCCGGGTCCAAATGAAAAACTGTTTTTT. This translates into CASSHSWPGPNEKLFF.

The chain links TRBV5-6 to TRBJ1-5, with D unresolved. The CDR3 extends over 16 amino acids. Germline values: CDR1 SGHDT, CDR2 YYEEEE. The ends were cut back, 4 bases at V and 3 bases at J, with 17 bases in the middle. The CDR3 sequence is CASSQRGTGNNQPQHF. The CDR3 nucleotides read TGTGCCAGCAGCCAACGGGGAACGGGGAACAATCAGCCCCAGCATTTT.

The genes are TRBV7-3 and TRBJ1-1; D is ambiguous. This CDR3 is built from 14 residues. Germline lookup yields CDR1 SGHTA and CDR2 FQGTGA. V was shortened by 5 bases and J by 0 bases, with 10 bases between the two germline ends. CDR3 protein: CASSPNALNTEAFF. The CDR3 DNA follows: TGTGCCAGCAGCCCTAATGCATTGAACACTGAAGCTTTCTTT.

The chain uses TRBV5-5 and TRBJ1-2; a possible D gene is TRBD1 (5 bases). Germline CDR1 SGHKS, CDR2 YYEKEE (reference sequence). The CDR3 is 15 residues long. Trimming took 1 base from V and 1 from J, leaving 11 bases between them. In DNA form, the CDR3 reads TGTGCCAGCAGCTTGAGGCCAGGGCTTAACTATGGCTACACCTTC. Translating gives CASSLRPGLNYGYTF.

The J gene is TRBJ2-3, the V gene TRBV9; 9 nucleotides match TRBD2. The CDR3 is 15 residues long. After removal of 7 bases from V and 3 bases from J, the junction contained 9 bases not matched to a gene. Germline V gene data show CDR1 as SGDLS and CDR2 as YYNGEE. In DNA, the CDR3 is TGTGCCAGCGGGACCCGAGCGGGGGGAACAGATACGCAGTATTTT. Amino acids: CASGTRAGGTDTQYF.

The CDR3 bases are TGCGCCAGCAGCTTTAAGCGGGGGCCACGGAATGAGCAGTTCTTC. Its protein is CASSFKRGPRNEQFF. The chain uses TRBV5-1 and TRBJ2-1, with TRBD2 matching over 8 bases. The CDR3 runs to 15 residues. Germline V gene sequence: CDR1 SGHRS, CDR2 YFSETQ. Trimming cost V 2 bases and J 7 bases; bases outside gene matches: 8.

This chain connects TRBV12-5 to TRBJ2-3; the match to TRBD2 covers 13 bases. V lost 8 bases, J lost 3 bases, and 17 bases stayed unmatched. Germline CDR1 reads LGHNT; CDR2 reads FRNRAP. The CDR3 totals 19 residues. The CDR3 sequence is CASTPGLAGPRSSTDTQYF. In DNA, the CDR3 is TGTGCTAGTACGCCGGGACTAGCGGGGCCCAGATCTTCGACAGATACGCAGTATTTT.

The gene calls are TRBV16 and TRBJ1-2; tentative D call: TRBD1 (6 bases). Germline V CDR1 and CDR2: KGHSY, FQNENV. This CDR3 is 15 amino acids long. The V end lost 0 bases, the J end lost 4 bases, and 12 bases lay between the germline ends. CDR3 sequence reads: CASSQSWTAGYGYTF. In DNA, the CDR3 is TGTGCCAGCAGCCAATCGTGGACAGCCGGCTATGGCTACACCTTC.

The CDR3 sequence: CASSQIGSLYEQYF. In nucleotides, the CDR3 is TGCGCCAGCAGCCAAATCGGGTCCCTCTACGAGCAGTACTTC. The V and J genes are TRBV4-1 and TRBJ2-7; unclear D gene. CDR1 is MGHRA, CDR2 YSYEKL, per germline. This CDR3 region has 14 residues. Trimming left V 2 bases short and J 3 bases short, with 11 bases between.

As concerns this clone: This same CDR3 is encoded by further DNA sequences in the sample. The V gene is TRBV2, the J gene TRBJ2-7, with unresolved D. CDR1 and CDR2 from the germline V gene are SNHLY and FYNNEI. This CDR3 is 12 amino acids long. V lost 2 bases, J lost 5 bases, and 7 bases lay in between. In nucleotides, the CDR3 is TGTGCCAGCAGTGAAACGGTCCACGAGCAGTACTTC. As protein: CASSETVHEQYF.

This clone was detected once. The V call is TRBV6-2 or TRBV6-3, the J call TRBJ2-6, with D unresolved. V was clipped by 0 bases and J by 3 bases, with 3 bases between them. Germline CDR1 MNHEY, CDR2 SVGEGT. This CDR3 has 14 residues. This CDR3 reads CASSYSSGANVLTF. The CDR3, as DNA: TGTGCCAGCAGTTACTCGAGTGGGGCCAACGTCCTGACTTTC.

This sequence joins TRBV9 and TRBJ1-2; D is perhaps TRBD1 (5 bases). From germline, CDR1 is SGDLS and CDR2 YYNGEE. The V end was cut by 0 bases, the J end by 0 bases, with 9 bases between. CDR3 size: 15 residues. CDR3 DNA: TGTGCCAGCAGCGTAGTCCAGGGCTCTAACTATGGCTACACCTTC. Amino acids: CASSVVQGSNYGYTF.

The chain carries TRBV7-9 and TRBJ2-1; TRBD1 is a possible D gene (7 bases). The CDR3 has 14 amino acids. The germline V gene encodes CDR1 SEHNR and CDR2 FQNEAQ (reference sequence). V lost 5 bases and J 11 bases, leaving 19 bases between the germline ends. The chain's CDR3 is CASSTEGGGVKQFF. CDR3 DNA: TGTGCCAGCAGCACCGAAGGGGGCGGGGTGAAGCAGTTCTTC.

For the CDR3, the DNA is TGTGCCAGCAGTCAGGGACAGGGGGTGGGCACTGAAGCTTTCTTT. Translated, it gives CASSQGQGVGTEAFF. The rearrangement uses TRBV27 and TRBJ1-1; 11 nucleotides agree with TRBD1. This CDR3 is built from 15 residues. Trimming removed 5 bases from V and 4 bases from J; junction bases left unmatched: 6. The germline V gene encodes CDR1 MNHEY and CDR2 SMNVEV (reference sequence).

The chain combines TRBV9 with TRBJ2-5; possibly TRBD2 for D (6 bases). The V end lost 4 bases, the J end lost 4 bases, and 17 bases lay between the germline ends. From germline, CDR1 is SGDLS and CDR2 YYNGEE. This CDR3 comprises 15 residues. The CDR3 DNA is TGTGCCAGCAGCTCGACGGGAGCCAAGGGAGAGACCCAGTACTTC. This translates into CASSSTGAKGETQYF.

V and J are TRBV3-1 (or the pseudogene TRBV3-2) and TRBJ1-1, with TRBD1 matching over 7 bases. J lost 5 bases, V lost 8 bases, and 14 bases had no gene match. CDR3 length: 15 residues. CDR1 is LGHDT and CDR2 is YNNKEL in the germline V gene (reference sequence). CDR3 in amino acids: CASLQGPGVGTEAFF. CDR3 nucleotides: TGTGCCAGCTTACAGGGGCCAGGAGTGGGAACTGAAGCTTTCTTT.

This clone came up a few times. The chain combines TRBV4-1 with TRBJ1-5; no definite D call. CDR1 MGHRA and CDR2 YSYEKL come from the germline V gene. This CDR3 comprises 14 residues. Deletions cut 1 base from V and 1 base from J, with 5 bases between. The DNA of the CDR3 is TGCGCCAGCAGCCAAGGAGAAAGCAATCAGCCCCAGCATTTT. Its protein is CASSQGESNQPQHF.

The genes are TRBV30 and TRBJ2-4; TRBD2 matches 12 bases. The CDR3 runs to 16 residues. V shed 3 bases, J shed 5 bases, and the junction held 8 bases outside the gene matches. Germline V gene sequence: CDR1 GTSNPN, CDR2 SVGIG (reference sequence). CDR3 residues: CAWRHPSGGAQNIQYF. As DNA, the CDR3 is TGTGCCTGGAGGCACCCTAGCGGGGGGGCCCAAAACATTCAGTACTTC.

The genes are TRBV5-6 and TRBJ2-7; D might be TRBD2 (6 bases). CDR1 SGHDT and CDR2 YYEEEE come from the germline V gene. Trimming removed 2 bases from V and 5 bases from J, with 11 bases in between. The CDR3 is 13 residues long. The CDR3 DNA follows: TGTGCCAGCAGCTTTGGGGGGACGGACGAGCAGTACTTC. Amino acids: CASSFGGTDEQYF.

The rearrangement links TRBV9 to TRBJ2-2; 9 bases are shared with TRBD2. Germline-derived CDR1 and CDR2 are SGDLS and YYNGEE. The CDR3 totals 17 residues. The V segment lost 4 bases and the J segment 1 base; nucleotides outside the gene matches: 8. The CDR3 sequence is CASSLRSTSGNTGELFF. The DNA for the CDR3 is TGTGCCAGCAGCCTTCGATCGACTAGCGGGAACACCGGGGAGCTGTTTTTT.

This sequence joins TRBV30 and TRBJ2-3; 9 nucleotides line up with TRBD2. Germline V gene data show CDR1 as GTSNPN and CDR2 as SVGIG (reference sequence). The CDR3 is 16 residues long. Germline trimming cut 5 bases from V and 2 bases from J; bases unmatched to any gene: 11. CDR3 sequence reads: CAWFISGGLFTDTQYF. CDR3 nucleotides: TGTGCCTGGTTTATAAGCGGGGGGCTTTTCACAGATACGCAGTATTTT.

This CDR3 reads CASSIESGAGGGSYGYTF. The CDR3 nucleotides read TGTGCCAGTAGTATTGAGTCTGGGGCAGGTGGGGGCTCCTATGGCTACACCTTC. J is TRBJ1-2 and V is TRBV19, with D possibly TRBD1 on 6 matching bases. CDR1 is LNHDA and CDR2 is SQIVND in the germline V gene (reference sequence). The V end lost 3 bases, the J end lost 4 bases, and 24 bases lay between the germline ends. CDR3 length: 18 amino acids. The whole variable domain, remainder taken from reference TRBV19 and TRBJ1-2, is DGGITQSPKYLFRKEGQNVTLSCEQNLNHDAMYWYRQDPGQGLRLIYYSQIVNDFQKGDIAEGYSVSREKKESFPLTVTSAQKNPTAFYLCASSIESGAGGGSYGYTFGSGTRLTVV.

The rearrangement joins TRBV25-1 to TRBJ2-7; 8 nucleotides match TRBD1. V lost 5 bases and J lost 6; bases outside the gene matches: 9. The CDR3 extends over 14 amino acids. Looked up from germline, CDR1 is MGHDK and CDR2 is SYGVNS. The CDR3 sequence is CASSKAGGQGEQYF. Written as DNA, the CDR3 is TGTGCCAGCAGTAAGGCAGGGGGCCAGGGCGAGCAGTACTTC.

V usage is TRBV7-2 and J usage is TRBJ2-5; 7 positions agree with TRBD2. The CDR3 is 14 amino acids. The J segment lost 5 bases and the V segment lost 3 bases, leaving 6 bases of the junction unmatched. CDR1 is SGHTA and CDR2 is FQGNSA in the germline V gene. For the CDR3, the DNA is TGTGCCAGCAGCTTTAACGGGGGGAGGGAGACCCAGTACTTC. Its translation: CASSFNGGRETQYF. The whole variable domain, remainder taken from reference TRBV7-2 and TRBJ2-5, is GAGVSQSPSNKVTEKGKDVELRCDPISGHTALYWYRQSLGQGLEFLIYFQGNSAPDKSGLPSDRFSAERTGGSVSTLTIQRTQQEDSAVYLCASSFNGGRETQYFGPGTRLLVL.

The chain employs TRBV7-6 and TRBJ2-2; tentatively, D is TRBD1 (5 bases). Trimming cost V 6 bases and J 3 bases, with 17 bases left between them. CDR3 size: 16 residues. Germline values: CDR1 SGHVS, CDR2 FNYEAQ. CDR3 in amino acids: CASSPRSGLDTGELFF. Here the CDR3 DNA reads TGTGCCAGCAGTCCCAGGTCAGGGCTAGACACCGGGGAGCTGTTTTTT.

This chain uses TRBV9 with TRBJ2-3, with D possibly being TRBD2 (6 bases). Germline CDR1 SGDLS, CDR2 YYNGEE. The CDR3 is 14 residues long. V was pared by 7 bases and J by 4 bases, with 16 bases between. The CDR3: CASAGQLASDTQYF. Here the CDR3 DNA reads TGTGCCAGCGCGGGGCAGCTGGCGTCAGATACGCAGTATTTT.

This clone was counted only a few times. This sequence joins TRBV7-3 and TRBJ1-6; 8 bases align to TRBD1. This CDR3 contains 15 residues. Germline CDR1 SGHTA, CDR2 FQGTGA. The J segment lost 9 bases and the V segment lost 5 bases, leaving 9 bases of the junction unmatched. The chain's CDR3 is CASSQVAGGGSPLHF. Written as DNA, the CDR3 is TGTGCCAGCAGCCAAGTCGCAGGGGGCGGTTCACCCCTCCACTTT.

This chain links TRBV4-3 with TRBJ1-4; 10 nucleotides match TRBD1. V lost 0 bases to trimming and J lost 5 bases; unmatched junction nucleotides: 3. CDR3 length: 16 residues. The V gene's germline CDR1 is LGHNA and CDR2 YSLEER. CDR3 in DNA: TGCGCCAGCAGCCAAGATGGGACAGGGGTAAATGAAAAACTGTTTTTT. Its protein product is CASSQDGTGVNEKLFF.